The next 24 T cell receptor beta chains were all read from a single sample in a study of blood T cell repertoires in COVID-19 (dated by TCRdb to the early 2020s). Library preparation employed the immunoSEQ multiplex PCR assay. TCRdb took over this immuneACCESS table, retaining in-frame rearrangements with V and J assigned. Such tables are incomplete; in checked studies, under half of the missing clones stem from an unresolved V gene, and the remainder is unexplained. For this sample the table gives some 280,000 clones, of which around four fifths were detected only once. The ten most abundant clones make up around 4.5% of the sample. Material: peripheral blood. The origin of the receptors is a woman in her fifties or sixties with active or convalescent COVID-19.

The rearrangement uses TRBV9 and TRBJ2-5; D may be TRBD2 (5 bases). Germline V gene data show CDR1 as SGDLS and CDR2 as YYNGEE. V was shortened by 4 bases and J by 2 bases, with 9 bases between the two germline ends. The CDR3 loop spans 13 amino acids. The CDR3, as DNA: TGTGCCAGCAGCCCGGGGTTTCAAGAGACCCAGTACTTC. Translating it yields CASSPGFQETQYF.

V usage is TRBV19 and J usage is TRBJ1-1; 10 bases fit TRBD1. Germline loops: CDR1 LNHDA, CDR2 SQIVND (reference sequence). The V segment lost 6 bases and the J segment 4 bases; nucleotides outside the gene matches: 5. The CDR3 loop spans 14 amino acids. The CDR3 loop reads CASSPTGGVTEAFF. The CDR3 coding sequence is TGTGCCAGTAGCCCGACAGGGGGCGTCACTGAAGCTTTCTTT. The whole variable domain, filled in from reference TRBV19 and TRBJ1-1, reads DGGITQSPKYLFRKEGQNVTLSCEQNLNHDAMYWYRQDPGQGLRLIYYSQIVNDFQKGDIAEGYSVSREKKESFPLTVTSAQKNPTAFYLCASSPTGGVTEAFFGQGTRLTVV.

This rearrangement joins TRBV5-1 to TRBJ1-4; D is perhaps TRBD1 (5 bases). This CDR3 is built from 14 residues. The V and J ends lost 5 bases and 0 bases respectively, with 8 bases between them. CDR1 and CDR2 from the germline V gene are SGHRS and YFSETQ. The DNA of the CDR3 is TGCGCCAGCAGTCAGGGTTCAACTAATGAAAAACTGTTTTTT. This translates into CASSQGSTNEKLFF.

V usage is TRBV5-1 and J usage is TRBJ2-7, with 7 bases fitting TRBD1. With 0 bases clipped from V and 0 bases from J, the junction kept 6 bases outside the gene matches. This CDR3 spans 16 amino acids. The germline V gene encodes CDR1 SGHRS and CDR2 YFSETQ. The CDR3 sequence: CASSLVTGTSSYEQYF. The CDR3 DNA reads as TGCGCCAGCAGCTTGGTGACAGGGACCAGCTCCTACGAGCAGTACTTC.

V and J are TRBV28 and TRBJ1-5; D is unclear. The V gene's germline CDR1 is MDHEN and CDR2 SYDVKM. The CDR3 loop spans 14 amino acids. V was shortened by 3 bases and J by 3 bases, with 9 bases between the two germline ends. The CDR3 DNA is TGTGCCAGCAGTTTTGCAGGCTCCAATCAGCCCCAGCATTTT. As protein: CASSFAGSNQPQHF.

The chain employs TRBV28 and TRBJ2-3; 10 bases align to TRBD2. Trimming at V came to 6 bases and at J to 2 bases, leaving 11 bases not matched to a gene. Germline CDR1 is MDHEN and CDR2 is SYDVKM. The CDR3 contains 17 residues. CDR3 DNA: TGTGCCAGCAGCCCTCTAGGACTAGCGGCACCCACAGATACGCAGTATTTT. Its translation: CASSPLGLAAPTDTQYF.

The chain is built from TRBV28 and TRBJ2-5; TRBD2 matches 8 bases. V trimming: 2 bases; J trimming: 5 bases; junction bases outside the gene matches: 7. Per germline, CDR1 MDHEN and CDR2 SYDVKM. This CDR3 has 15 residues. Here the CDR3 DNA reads TGTGCCAGCAGTTTAGGCGGGAGGCGTGGGGAGACCCAGTACTTC. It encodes CASSLGGRRGETQYF.

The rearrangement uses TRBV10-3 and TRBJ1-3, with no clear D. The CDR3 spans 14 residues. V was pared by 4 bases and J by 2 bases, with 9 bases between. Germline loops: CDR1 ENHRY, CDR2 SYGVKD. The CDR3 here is CAISGSDTGNTIYF. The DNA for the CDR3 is TGTGCCATCAGTGGATCAGATACTGGAAACACCATATATTTT.

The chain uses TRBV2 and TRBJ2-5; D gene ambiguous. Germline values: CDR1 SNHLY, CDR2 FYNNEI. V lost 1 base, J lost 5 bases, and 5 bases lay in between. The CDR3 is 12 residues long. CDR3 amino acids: CASSEVPETQYF. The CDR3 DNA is TGTGCCAGCAGTGAAGTCCCTGAGACCCAGTACTTC. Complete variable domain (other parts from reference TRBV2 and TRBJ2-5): EPEVTQTPSHQVTQMGQEVILRCVPISNHLYFYWYRQILGQKVEFLVSFYNNEISEKSEIFDDQFSVERPDGSNFTLKIRSTKLEDSAMYFCASSEVPETQYFGPGTRLLVL.

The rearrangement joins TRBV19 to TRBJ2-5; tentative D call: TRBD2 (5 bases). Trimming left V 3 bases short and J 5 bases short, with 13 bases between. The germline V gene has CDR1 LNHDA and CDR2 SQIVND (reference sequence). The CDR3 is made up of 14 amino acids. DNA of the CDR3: TGTGCCAGTAGTATGGCCTCTCCGGGGGAGACCCAGTACTTC. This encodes CASSMASPGETQYF.

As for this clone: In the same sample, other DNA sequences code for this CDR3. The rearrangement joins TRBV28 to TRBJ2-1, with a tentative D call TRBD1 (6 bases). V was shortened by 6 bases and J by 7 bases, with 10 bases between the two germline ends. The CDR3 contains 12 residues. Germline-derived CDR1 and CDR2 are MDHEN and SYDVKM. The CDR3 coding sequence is TGTGCCAGCAGCCAACAGGGTAATGAGCAGTTCTTC. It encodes CASSQQGNEQFF.

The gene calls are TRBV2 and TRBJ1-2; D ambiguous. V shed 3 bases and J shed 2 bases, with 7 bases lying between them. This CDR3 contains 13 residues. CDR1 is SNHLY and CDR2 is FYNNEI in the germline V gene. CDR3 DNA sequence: TGTGCCAGCAGTGAGCTACAGAACTATGGCTACACCTTC. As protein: CASSELQNYGYTF.

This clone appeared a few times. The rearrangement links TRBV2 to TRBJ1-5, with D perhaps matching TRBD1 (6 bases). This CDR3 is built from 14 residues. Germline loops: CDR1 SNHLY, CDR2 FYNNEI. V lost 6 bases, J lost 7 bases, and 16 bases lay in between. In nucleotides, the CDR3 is TGTGCCAGCAGCCCCGGGACACCGGGCCAGCCCCAGCATTTT. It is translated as CASSPGTPGQPQHF.

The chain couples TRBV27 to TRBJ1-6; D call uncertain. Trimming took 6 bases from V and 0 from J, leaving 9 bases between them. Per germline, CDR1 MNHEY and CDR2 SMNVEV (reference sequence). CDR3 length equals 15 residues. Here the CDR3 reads CASRGLGSYNSPLHF. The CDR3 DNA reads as TGTGCCAGCAGGGGCCTCGGCTCCTATAATTCACCCCTCCACTTT.

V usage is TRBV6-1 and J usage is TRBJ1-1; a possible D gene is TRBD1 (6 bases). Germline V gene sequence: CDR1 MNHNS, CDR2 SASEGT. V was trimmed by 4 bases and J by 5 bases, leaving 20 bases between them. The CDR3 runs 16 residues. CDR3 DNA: TGTGCCAGCAGTGGGGCCAGGGGCCTTCAAATGACTGAAGCTTTCTTT. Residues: CASSGARGLQMTEAFF.

The CDR3 sequence: CASSQVQGSGNTIYF. The CDR3 DNA sequence: TGTGCCAGCTCCCAAGTACAGGGCTCTGGAAACACCATATATTTT. The chain couples TRBV18 to TRBJ1-3; possible D gene TRBD1, 6 bases. Germline V gene lookup returns CDR1 KGHSH and CDR2 LQKENI. Trimming took off 6 bases at V and 0 bases at J, with 12 bases between the two ends. The CDR3 contains 15 residues. The variable domain in full, with the rest retrieved from reference TRBV18 and TRBJ1-3, is NAGVMQNPRHLVRRRGQEARLRCSPMKGHSHVYWYRQLPEEGLKFMVYLQKENIIDESGMPKERFSAEFPKEGPSILRIQQVVRGDSAAYFCASSQVQGSGNTIYFGEGSWLTVV.

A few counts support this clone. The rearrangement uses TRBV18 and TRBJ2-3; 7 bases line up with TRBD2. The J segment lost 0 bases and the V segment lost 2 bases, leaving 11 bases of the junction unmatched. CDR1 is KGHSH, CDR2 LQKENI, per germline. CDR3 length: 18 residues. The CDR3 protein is CASSPLGWRETSTDTQYF. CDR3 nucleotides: TGTGCCAGCTCACCATTAGGCTGGCGGGAGACTAGCACAGATACGCAGTATTTT.

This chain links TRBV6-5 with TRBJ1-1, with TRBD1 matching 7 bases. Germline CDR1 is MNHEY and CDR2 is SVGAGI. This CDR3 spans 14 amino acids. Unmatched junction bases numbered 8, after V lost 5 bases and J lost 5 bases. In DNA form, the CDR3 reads TGTGCCAGCAGTCCCAGACAGGGAAGGACTGAAGCTTTCTTT. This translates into CASSPRQGRTEAFF.

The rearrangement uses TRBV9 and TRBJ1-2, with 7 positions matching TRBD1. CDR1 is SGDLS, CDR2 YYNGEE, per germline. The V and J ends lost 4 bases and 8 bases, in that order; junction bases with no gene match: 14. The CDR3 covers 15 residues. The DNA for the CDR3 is TGTGCCAGCAGCCCCGGCGGACAGGATCCGGCAGGCTACACCTTC. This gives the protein CASSPGGQDPAGYTF.

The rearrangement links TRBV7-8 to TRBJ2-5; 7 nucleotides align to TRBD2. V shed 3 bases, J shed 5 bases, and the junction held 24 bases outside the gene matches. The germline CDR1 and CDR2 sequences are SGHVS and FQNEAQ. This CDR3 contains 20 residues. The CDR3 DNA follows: TGTGCCAGCAGCTTCTCCAGGGACTACCAGGGCGCACTTAGCGGGGAGACCCAGTACTTC. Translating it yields CASSFSRDYQGALSGETQYF.

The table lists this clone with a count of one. The CDR3 DNA sequence: TGTGCCAGCGCCAACCTAACGGGTGGGAATGAGCAGTTCTTC. Its protein is CASANLTGGNEQFF. The chain recombines TRBV3-1 (or the pseudogene TRBV3-2) with TRBJ2-1; D unclear. Germline V gene sequence: CDR1 LGHDT, CDR2 YNNKEL (reference sequence). V was trimmed by 8 bases and J by 7 bases, leaving 18 bases between them. The CDR3 covers 14 residues.

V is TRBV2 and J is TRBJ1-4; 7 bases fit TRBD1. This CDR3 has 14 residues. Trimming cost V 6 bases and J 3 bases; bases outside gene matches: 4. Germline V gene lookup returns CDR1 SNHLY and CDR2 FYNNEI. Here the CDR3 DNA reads TGTGCCAGCAGGGAGGGACAGCCTAATGAAAAACTGTTTTTT. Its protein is CASREGQPNEKLFF.

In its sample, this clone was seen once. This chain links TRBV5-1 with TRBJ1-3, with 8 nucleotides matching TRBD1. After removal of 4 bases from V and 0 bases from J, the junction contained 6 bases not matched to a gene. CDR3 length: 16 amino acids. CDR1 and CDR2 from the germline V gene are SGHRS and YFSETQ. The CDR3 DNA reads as TGCGCCAGCAGCATCGGACAGGGCGCCTCTGGAAACACCATATATTTT. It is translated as CASSIGQGASGNTIYF.

In DNA, the CDR3 is TGTGCCAGTTATTGGGGGGAGAACACTGAAGCTTTCTTT. Encoded protein: CASYWGENTEAFF. The chain is built from TRBV7-9 and TRBJ1-1; perhaps TRBD1 as D (5 bases). Trimming left V 9 bases short and J 1 base short, with 12 bases between. Germline V lookup: CDR1 SEHNR, CDR2 FQNEAQ (reference sequence). The CDR3 runs 13 residues.